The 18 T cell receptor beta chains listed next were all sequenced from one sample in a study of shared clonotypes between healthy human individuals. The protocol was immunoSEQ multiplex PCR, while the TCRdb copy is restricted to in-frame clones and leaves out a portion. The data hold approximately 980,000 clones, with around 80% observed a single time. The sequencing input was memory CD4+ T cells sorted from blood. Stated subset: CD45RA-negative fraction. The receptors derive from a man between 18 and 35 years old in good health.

The DNA for the CDR3 is TGTGCCAGCCAATTAGGGGTTGTGGGGGGACAGCCCCAGCATTTT. This sequence encodes CASQLGVVGGQPQHF. V is TRBV28 and J is TRBJ1-5; perhaps TRBD1 as D (5 bases). V was shortened by 8 bases and J by 7 bases, with 21 bases between the two germline ends. The germline CDR1 and CDR2 sequences are MDHEN and SYDVKM. The CDR3 is 15 residues long.

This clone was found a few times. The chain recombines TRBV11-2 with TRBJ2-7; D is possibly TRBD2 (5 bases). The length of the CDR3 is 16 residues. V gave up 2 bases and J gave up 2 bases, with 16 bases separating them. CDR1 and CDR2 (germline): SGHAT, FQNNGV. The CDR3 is CASSLSTNPFPYEQYF. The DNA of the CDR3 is TGTGCCAGCAGCTTATCGACTAACCCGTTCCCCTACGAGCAGTACTTC.

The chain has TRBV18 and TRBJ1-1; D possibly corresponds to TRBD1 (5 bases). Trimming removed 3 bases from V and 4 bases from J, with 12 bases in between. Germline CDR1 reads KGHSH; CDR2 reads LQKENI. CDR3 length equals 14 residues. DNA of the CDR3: TGTGCCAGCTCACCCTCCCCTGGGGGCACTGAAGCTTTCTTT. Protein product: CASSPSPGGTEAFF.

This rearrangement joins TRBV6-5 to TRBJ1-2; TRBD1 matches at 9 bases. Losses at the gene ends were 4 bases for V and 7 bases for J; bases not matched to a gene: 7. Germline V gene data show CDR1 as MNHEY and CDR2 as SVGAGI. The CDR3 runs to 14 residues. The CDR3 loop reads CASSSTTGGVGYTF. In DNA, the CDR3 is TGTGCCAGCAGTTCTACAACAGGGGGCGTTGGCTACACCTTC.

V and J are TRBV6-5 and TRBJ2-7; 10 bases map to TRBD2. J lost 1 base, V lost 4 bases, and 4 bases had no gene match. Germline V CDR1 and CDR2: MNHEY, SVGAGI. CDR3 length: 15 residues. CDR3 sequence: CASSSRTSGSYEQYF. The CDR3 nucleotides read TGTGCCAGCAGTTCCAGGACTAGCGGTTCCTACGAGCAGTACTTC.

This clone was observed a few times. CDR3 nucleotide sequence: TGTGCCAGCAGCCCGAGGACAGGGGGTTGGAACACTGAAGCTTTCTTT. It translates to CASSPRTGGWNTEAFF. The chain combines TRBV7-9 with TRBJ1-1; 10 bases map to TRBD1. V lost 5 bases, J lost 1 base, and 7 bases stayed unmatched. The CDR3 has 16 amino acids. CDR1 and CDR2 from the germline V gene are SEHNR and FQNEAQ (reference sequence).

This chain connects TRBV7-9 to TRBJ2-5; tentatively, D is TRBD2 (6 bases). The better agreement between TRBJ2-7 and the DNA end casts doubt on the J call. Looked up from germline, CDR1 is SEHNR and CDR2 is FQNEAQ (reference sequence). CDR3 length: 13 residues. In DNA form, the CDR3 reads TGTGCCAGCAGCCGGAGGGCGGGCTACGAGCAGTACTTC. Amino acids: CASSRRAGYEQYF.

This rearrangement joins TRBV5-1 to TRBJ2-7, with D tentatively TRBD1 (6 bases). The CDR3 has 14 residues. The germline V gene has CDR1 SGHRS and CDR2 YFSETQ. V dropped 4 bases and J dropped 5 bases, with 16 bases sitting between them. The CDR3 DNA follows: TGCGCCAGCAGCACCGTCACAGGGTCCGACGAGCAGTACTTC. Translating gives CASSTVTGSDEQYF.

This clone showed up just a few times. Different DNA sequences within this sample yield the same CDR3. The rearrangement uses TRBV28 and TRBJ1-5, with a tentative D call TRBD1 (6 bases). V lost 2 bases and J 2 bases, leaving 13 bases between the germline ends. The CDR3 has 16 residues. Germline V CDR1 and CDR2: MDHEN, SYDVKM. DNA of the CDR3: TGTGCCAGCAGTTTAAATGCAAGGGGGGGCAATCAGCCCCAGCATTTT. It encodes CASSLNARGGNQPQHF.

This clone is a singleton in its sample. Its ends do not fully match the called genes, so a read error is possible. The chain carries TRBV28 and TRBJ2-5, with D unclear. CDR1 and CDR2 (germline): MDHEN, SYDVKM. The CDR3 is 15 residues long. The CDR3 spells CASSLGFGNQETQYF. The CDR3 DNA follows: TGCGCCAGCAGTTTAGGGTTTGGGAACCAAGAGACCCAGTACTTC.

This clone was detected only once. The CDR3 coding sequence is TGTGCCAGCAGCGCTCGGACACCCTCGGGTGAAAAACTGTTTTTT. This gives the protein CASSARTPSGEKLFF. This chain joins TRBV9 and TRBJ1-4, with D possibly being TRBD1 (5 bases). This CDR3 region has 15 residues. CDR1 SGDLS and CDR2 YYNGEE come from the germline V gene. The germline V and J ends were trimmed by 3 bases and 7 bases, with 16 bases remaining between them.

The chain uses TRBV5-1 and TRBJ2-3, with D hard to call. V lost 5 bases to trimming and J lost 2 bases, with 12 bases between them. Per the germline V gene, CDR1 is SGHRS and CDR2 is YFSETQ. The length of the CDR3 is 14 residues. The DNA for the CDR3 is TGCGCCAGCAGAGTACAGAAGGACACAGATACGCAGTATTTT. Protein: CASRVQKDTDTQYF.

For the CDR3, the DNA is TGTGCCAGCATCAAAGTAGGGCCAGATACGCAGTATTTT. It yields the protein CASIKVGPDTQYF. The chain recombines TRBV6-4 with TRBJ2-3; D gene uncertain. Germline CDR1 is MRHNA and CDR2 is SNTAGT. There are 13 residues in the CDR3. V was shortened by 7 bases and J by 4 bases, with 12 bases between the two germline ends.

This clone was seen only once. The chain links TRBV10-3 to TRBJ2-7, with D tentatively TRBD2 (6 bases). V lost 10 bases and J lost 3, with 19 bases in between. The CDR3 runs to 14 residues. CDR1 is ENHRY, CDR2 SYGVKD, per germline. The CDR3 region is CATRNREVIYEQYF. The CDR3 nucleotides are TGTGCCACTCGTAATAGGGAGGTGATCTACGAGCAGTACTTC.

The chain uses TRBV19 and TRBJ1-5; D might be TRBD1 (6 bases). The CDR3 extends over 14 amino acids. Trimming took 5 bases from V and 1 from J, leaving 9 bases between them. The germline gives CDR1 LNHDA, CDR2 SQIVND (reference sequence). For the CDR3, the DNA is TGTGCCAGTAGTTGGACAGCCAGCAATCAGCCCCAGCATTTT. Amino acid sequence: CASSWTASNQPQHF.

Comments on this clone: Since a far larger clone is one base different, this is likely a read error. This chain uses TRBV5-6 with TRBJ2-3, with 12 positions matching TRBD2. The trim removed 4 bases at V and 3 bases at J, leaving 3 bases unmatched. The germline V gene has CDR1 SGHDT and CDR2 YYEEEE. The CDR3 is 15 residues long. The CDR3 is CASSPGLAGTDTQYF. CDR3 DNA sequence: TGTGCCAGCAGCCCAGGACTAGCGGGGACAGATACGCAGTATTTT.

The chain's CDR3 is CASSLGDLQDTQYF. The DNA for the CDR3 is TGTGCCAGCAGCTTAGGGGACTTACAGGATACGCAGTATTTT. V is TRBV11-3 and J is TRBJ2-3, with D possibly TRBD2 on 6 matching bases. V dropped 1 base and J dropped 6 bases, with 11 bases sitting between them. The CDR3 loop spans 14 amino acids. Germline CDR1 SGHNT, CDR2 YENEEA.

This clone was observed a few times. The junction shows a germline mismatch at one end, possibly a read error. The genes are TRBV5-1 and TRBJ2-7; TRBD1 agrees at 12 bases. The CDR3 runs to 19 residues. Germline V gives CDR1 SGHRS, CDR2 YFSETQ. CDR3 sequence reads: CASNLGRGSGQGAAYEQYF. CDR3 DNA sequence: TGCGCCAGCAACTTGGGGAGGGGCTCGGGACAGGGGGCCGCCTACGAGCAGTACTTC.